These 2 T cell receptor beta chains came from one sample sequenced in a study of cytomegalovirus exposure and HLA in healthy donors. Use of 60 Vbeta and 13 Jbeta primers characterized the PCR. Produced via immunoSEQ multiplex PCR; TCRdb's table is partial and in-frame only. In the table there are 95,000 to 100,000 clones, less than 80% of which are singletons. Sequencing was carried out using PBMCs. These receptors were collected from a man aged 35-49 years in good health and CMV-seronegative.

The rearrangement links TRBV7-9 to TRBJ2-7; 7 nucleotides line up with TRBD2. The ends lost 5 bases at V and 0 bases at J; junction bases unmatched: 4. The CDR3 runs 14 residues. CDR1 and CDR2 (germline): SEHNR, FQNEAQ (reference sequence). CDR3 bases: TGTGCCAGCAGCCCCTGGGGGGGCTCCTACGAGCAGTACTTC. Encoded protein: CASSPWGGSYEQYF.

The chain recombines TRBV4-1 with TRBJ1-5; 9 nucleotides line up with TRBD1. Germline CDR1 MGHRA, CDR2 YSYEKL. The trim removed 4 bases at V and 6 bases at J, leaving 7 bases unmatched. The CDR3 contains 15 residues. DNA of the CDR3: TGCGCCAGCAGCCGGTCGACAGGGGGAGGTCAGCCCCAGCATTTT. Its translation is CASSRSTGGGQPQHF.